This T cell receptor beta chain stems from a study of T-cell reconstitution after alpha-beta-depleted transplantation in children. Unique molecular identifiers were incorporated during preparation of the TCRbeta library. TCRdb reprocessed the PCR reads via MiXCR and lists one record per CDR3 protein. In the table there are 300,000 to 400,000 distinct CDR3 sequences, 16% of which are singletons. Sequenced material: PBMCs, mostly from graft donor cells, taken 360 days after TCRalphabeta/CD19-depleted stem cell transplant. The sequence was collected from a male patient aged 2-9 years who had a stem cell transplant for acute lymphoblastic leukemia, so the T cells may come from the graft donor.

The CDR3 DNA is TGCGCCAGCGGGTCGCTCGCCGGGGAGCTGTTTTTT. It yields the protein CASGSLAGELFF. The chain employs TRBV5-1 and TRBJ2-2; no firm D call. Germline V CDR1 and CDR2: SGHRS, YFSETQ. V was clipped by 7 bases and J by 6 bases, with 10 bases between them. This CDR3 region has 12 residues.